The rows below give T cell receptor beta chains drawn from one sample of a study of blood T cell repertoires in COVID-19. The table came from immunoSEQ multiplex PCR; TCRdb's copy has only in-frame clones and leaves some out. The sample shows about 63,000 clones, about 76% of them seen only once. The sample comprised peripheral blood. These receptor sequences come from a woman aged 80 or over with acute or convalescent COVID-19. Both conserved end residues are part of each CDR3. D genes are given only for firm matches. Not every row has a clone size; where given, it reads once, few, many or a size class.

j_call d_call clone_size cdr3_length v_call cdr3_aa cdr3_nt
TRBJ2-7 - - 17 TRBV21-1 CASSNQLAGPNLYEQYF TGTGCCAGCAGCAACCAACTAGCGGGACCCAATCTCTACGAGCAGTACTTC
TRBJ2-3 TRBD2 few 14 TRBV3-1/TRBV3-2 CASSSNTSGTTQYF TGTGCCAGCAGCTCAAATACTAGCGGGACGACGCAGTATTTT
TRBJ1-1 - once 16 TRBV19 CASSIGGGAAGTEAFF TGTGCCAGTAGTATCGGCGGAGGGGCCGCAGGGACTGAAGCTTTCTTT
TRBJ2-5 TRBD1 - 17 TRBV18 CASSPPRDSRYQETQYF TGTGCCAGCTCACCACCGAGGGACAGTAGATACCAAGAGACCCAGTACTTC
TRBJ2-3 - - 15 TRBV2 CASSEPWDNTDTQYF TGTGCCAGCAGTGAACCTTGGGACAACACAGATACGCAGTATTTT
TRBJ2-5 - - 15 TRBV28 CASSLKFGRGETQYF TGTGCCAGCAGTTTAAAGTTTGGGCGGGGAGAGACCCAGTACTTC
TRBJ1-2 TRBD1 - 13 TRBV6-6 CASNGQGTYGYTF TGTGCCAGCAACGGACAGGGGACCTATGGCTACACCTTC
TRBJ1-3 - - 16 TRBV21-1 CASSRTRGQGRNTIYF TGTGCCAGCAGCCGGACCAGAGGACAGGGAAGAAACACCATATATTTT
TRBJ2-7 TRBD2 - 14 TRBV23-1 CASSLSGRAYEQYF TGCGCCAGCAGTCTTAGCGGGAGGGCCTACGAGCAGTACTTC
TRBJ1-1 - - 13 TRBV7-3 CASSDQGNTEAFF TGTGCCAGCAGCGATCAGGGTAACACTGAAGCTTTCTTT
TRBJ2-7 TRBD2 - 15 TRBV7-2 CASSPAAGWGGEQYF TGTGCCAGCAGCCCGGCTGCCGGTTGGGGGGGCGAGCAGTACTTC
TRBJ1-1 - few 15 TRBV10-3 CAISERASAGTEAFF TGTGCCATCAGTGAGCGGGCCTCCGCGGGCACTGAAGCTTTCTTT
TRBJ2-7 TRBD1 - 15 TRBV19 CASSIATGGLYEQYF TGTGCCAGTAGTATAGCGACAGGGGGTCTCTACGAGCAGTACTTC
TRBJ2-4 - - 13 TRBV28 CASSTPGVNIQYF TGTGCCAGCAGCACCCCAGGGGTGAACATTCAGTACTTC
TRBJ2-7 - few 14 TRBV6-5 CASSYSASVYEQYF TGTGCCAGCAGTTACTCAGCTAGCGTGTACGAGCAGTACTTC
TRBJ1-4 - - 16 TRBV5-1 CASSLKGTATNEKLFF TGCGCCAGCAGCTTGAAGGGGACTGCAACTAATGAAAAACTGTTTTTT
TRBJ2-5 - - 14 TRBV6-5 CASSLLDSEETQYF TGTGCCAGCAGTCTCCTGGACTCCGAAGAGACCCAGTACTTC
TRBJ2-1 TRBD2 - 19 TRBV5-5 CASSLEGTSGSRSYNEQFF TGTGCCAGCAGCTTGGAGGGGACTAGCGGGAGTCGTTCCTACAATGAGCAGTTCTTC
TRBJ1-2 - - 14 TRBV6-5 CASTGRDYNYGYTF TGTGCCAGCACCGGCCGGGATTATAACTATGGCTACACCTTC
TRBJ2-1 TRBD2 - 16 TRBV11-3 CASSSQRERRHNEQFF TGTGCCAGCAGCTCACAGCGGGAGAGGCGACACAATGAGCAGTTCTTC
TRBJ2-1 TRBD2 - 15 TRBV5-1 CASSLGVGRANEQFF TGCGCCAGCAGCTTGGGGGTCGGGAGGGCCAATGAGCAGTTCTTC
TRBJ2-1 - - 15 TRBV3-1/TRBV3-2 CASSQLTGTYNEQFF TGTGCCAGCAGCCAATTAACGGGGACCTACAATGAGCAGTTCTTC
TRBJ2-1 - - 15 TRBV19 CASGAVDRGTNEQFF TGTGCCAGCGGAGCTGTGGACAGAGGAACCAATGAGCAGTTCTTC
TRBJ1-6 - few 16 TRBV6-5 CASSYSSSSYNSPLHF TGTGCCAGCAGTTACTCATCGAGCTCCTATAATTCACCCCTCCACTTT
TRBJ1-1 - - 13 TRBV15 CATSRGYSKEAFF TGTGCCACCAGCAGAGGGTACAGTAAGGAAGCTTTCTTT
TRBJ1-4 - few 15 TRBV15 CATSRAKGSNEKLFF TGTGCCACCAGCAGAGCTAAGGGGTCTAATGAAAAACTGTTTTTT
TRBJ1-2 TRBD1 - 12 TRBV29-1 CSTGTGAYGYTF TGCAGCACTGGGACAGGCGCCTATGGCTACACCTTC
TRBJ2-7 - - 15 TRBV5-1 CASSRATGSSYEQYF TGCGCCAGCAGCCGTGCGACGGGAAGCTCCTACGAGCAGTACTTC
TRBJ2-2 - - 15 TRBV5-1 CASSLDRPSTGELFF TGCGCCAGCAGCTTGGACAGGCCGAGCACCGGGGAGCTGTTTTTT
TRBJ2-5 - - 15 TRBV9 CASSVAAGAIETQYF TGTGCCAGCAGCGTAGCTGCGGGGGCAATAGAGACCCAGTACTTC
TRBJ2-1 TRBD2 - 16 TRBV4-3 CASSLNRLAGDNEQFF TGCGCCAGCAGCCTAAATAGACTAGCGGGAGACAATGAGCAGTTCTTC
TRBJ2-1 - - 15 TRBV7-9 CASSHGTEEYNEQFF TGTGCCAGCAGTCACGGAACAGAAGAATACAATGAGCAGTTCTTC
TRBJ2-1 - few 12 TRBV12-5 CASGSYIDEQFF TGTGCTAGTGGTTCCTATATCGATGAGCAGTTCTTC
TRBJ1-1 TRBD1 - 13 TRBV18 CASSRDRDSEAFF TGTGCCAGCTCTCGGGACAGGGACTCTGAAGCTTTCTTT
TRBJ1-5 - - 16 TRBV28 CASSPWGGRTNQPQHF TGTGCCAGCAGTCCCTGGGGGGGGCGCACCAATCAGCCCCAGCATTTT
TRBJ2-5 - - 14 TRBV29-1 CSVEAPGERGTQYF TGCAGCGTTGAGGCCCCAGGGGAAAGGGGAACCCAGTACTTC
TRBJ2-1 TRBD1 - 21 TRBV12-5 CASGLVRWPGTGLEPYNEQFF TGTGCTAGTGGTTTGGTAAGGTGGCCCGGGACAGGCTTGGAACCTTACAATGAGCAGTTCTTC
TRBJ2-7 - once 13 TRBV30 CAWSVGRMYEQYF TGTGCCTGGAGTGTAGGCAGGATGTACGAGCAGTACTTC
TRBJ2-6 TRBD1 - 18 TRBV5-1 CASSLLGTGGTGANVLTF TGCGCCAGCAGCTTGCTCGGGACAGGGGGAACTGGGGCCAACGTCCTGACTTTC
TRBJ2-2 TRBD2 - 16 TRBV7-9 CASSSRLAQDTGELFF TGTGCCAGCAGCTCAAGACTAGCTCAGGACACCGGGGAGCTGTTTTTT
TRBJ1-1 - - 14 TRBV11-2 CASSLGTLNTEAFF TGTGCCAGCAGCTTAGGGACACTGAACACTGAAGCTTTCTTT
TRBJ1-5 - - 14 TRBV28 CASKGRTSNQPQHF TGTGCCAGCAAAGGGAGGACAAGCAATCAGCCCCAGCATTTT
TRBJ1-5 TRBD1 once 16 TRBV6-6 CASSRGTGDGNQPQHF TGTGCCAGCAGTCGGGGGACAGGGGATGGCAATCAGCCCCAGCATTTT
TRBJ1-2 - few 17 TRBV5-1 CASRPTVWSGLNYGYTF TGCGCCAGCAGGCCCACCGTCTGGAGCGGGCTGAACTATGGCTACACCTTC
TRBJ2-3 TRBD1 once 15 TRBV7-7 CASSPAGQGTDTQYF TGTGCTAGCAGCCCGGCGGGACAGGGCACAGATACGCAGTATTTT
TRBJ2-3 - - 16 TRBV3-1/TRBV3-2 CASSHARGPYTDTQYF TGTGCCAGCAGCCACGCCAGGGGACCTTACACAGATACGCAGTATTTT
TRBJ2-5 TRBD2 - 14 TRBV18 CASSGGLARETQYF TGTGCCAGCTCAGGAGGACTAGCCAGGGAGACCCAGTACTTC
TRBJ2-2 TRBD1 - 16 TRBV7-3 CASSLTGGVNTGELFF TGTGCCAGCAGCTTAACAGGGGGCGTGAACACCGGGGAGCTGTTTTTT
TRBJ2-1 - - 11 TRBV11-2 CASIIRGEQFF TGTGCCAGCATCATCCGCGGAGAGCAGTTCTTC